The entry below gives a single T cell receptor (beta chain) sequence along with its context. The antigen is unknown. The PCR used 60 Vbeta and 13 Jbeta primers. The data were produced by immunoSEQ multiplex PCR, yet TCRdb's version contains in-frame clones alone and is incomplete. Among 100,000 to 150,000 clones listed, more than 65% were seen once. This entry belongs to a study of cytomegalovirus exposure and HLA in healthy donors. In the study overall: HLA-typed donors contributed about 85 million unique TCRs, which were held in an early data release. The study's findings and limits: Presence/absence comparisons presumed near-even sequencing depth among donors. Reportedly, diagnosis of cytomegalovirus status by the classifier showed high specificity and sensitivity. Many donors shared some public TCRs, even though most TCR sequences were rare.

Material: PBMCs. The TCR was taken from a male donor in good health and CMV-seropositive.

This CDR3 is CASSPAGTPQETQYF. CDR3 coding DNA: TGTGCCAGCAGCCCAGCCGGGACACCTCAAGAGACCCAGTACTTC. The chain has TRBV7-6 and TRBJ2-5, with D tentatively TRBD1 (6 bases). Germline CDR1 reads SGHVS; CDR2 reads FNYEAQ. Trimming removed 5 bases from V and 2 bases from J, with 15 bases in between. The CDR3 loop spans 15 amino acids.